Presented here are 17 T cell receptor beta chains from one specimen sequenced in a study of identical twins. Via MiXCR, TCRdb re-called the 5' RACE reads, giving one row per CDR3 protein. The sample includes 400,000 to 650,000 distinct CDR3 sequences, 20% to 25% of them seen just once. The same sample was also studied in work on T cells expressing NK-cell markers.

Sequencing was done on a sample of CD4+ T cells sorted from blood. Receptors originate from a woman aged 18 to 35 in good health.

CDR3 bases: TGTGCCAGCAGGACTAGCGGGGGCGATGAGCAGTTCTTC. It encodes CASRTSGGDEQFF. The chain has TRBV11-1 and TRBJ2-1; 12 bases are a match to TRBD2. With 6 bases clipped from V and 8 bases from J, the junction kept 2 bases outside the gene matches. This CDR3 is built from 13 residues. The V gene's germline CDR1 is SGHAT and CDR2 FQDESV (reference sequence).

V gene TRBV19 combines with J gene TRBJ1-2; 11 bases match TRBD1. V shed 9 bases and J 4 bases; nucleotides not matched to a gene: 16. The CDR3 consists of 17 residues. Looked up from germline, CDR1 is LNHDA and CDR2 is SQIVND (reference sequence). CDR3 sequence: CARPWTGGVEMIYGYTF. CDR3 coding DNA: TGTGCCAGACCCTGGACAGGGGGCGTAGAAATGATCTATGGCTACACCTTC.

In this sample, this clonotype turned up a few times. This chain uses TRBV7-6 with TRBJ2-7; the D gene is possibly TRBD1 (6 bases). Germline CDR1 reads SGHVS; CDR2 reads FNYEAQ. The V end lost 2 bases, the J end lost 6 bases, and 14 bases lay between the germline ends. The CDR3 contains 14 residues. CDR3 in DNA: TGTGCCAGCAGCTTAACACAGGGCGGTAGCGAGCAGTACTTC. Protein product: CASSLTQGGSEQYF.

The table lists this clonotype with a few counts. This sequence joins TRBV11-2 and TRBJ2-1; 10 positions match TRBD2. In germline, CDR1 is SGHAT, CDR2 FQNNGV. The V and J ends lost 4 bases and 10 bases, in that order; junction bases with no gene match: 10. This CDR3 comprises 15 residues. The DNA of the CDR3 is TGTGCCAGCAGCTCCCTAAAGCGGGGGGGCCGAGAGCAGTTCTTC. This codes for CASSSLKRGGREQFF. Full variable domain (rest looked up from reference TRBV11-2 and TRBJ2-1): EAGVAQSPRYKIIEKRQSVAFWCNPISGHATLYWYQQILGQGPKLLIQFQNNGVVDDSQLPKDRFSAERLKGVDSTLKIQPAKLEDSAVYLCASSSLKRGGREQFFGPGTRLTVL.

V gene TRBV13 combines with J gene TRBJ2-7; TRBD2 agrees at 14 bases. The CDR3 is 20 residues long. Germline trimming cut 4 bases from V and 6 bases from J; bases unmatched to any gene: 20. CDR1 and CDR2 from the germline V gene are PRHDT and FYEKMQ (reference sequence). Here the CDR3 reads CASSYEGLAGGFVARGEQYF. CDR3 nucleotides: TGTGCCAGCAGCTACGAAGGACTAGCGGGAGGTTTCGTCGCCCGGGGCGAGCAGTACTTC.

This chain links TRBV20-1 with TRBJ2-5; D remains unclear. Germline lookup yields CDR1 DFQATT and CDR2 SNEGSKA (reference sequence). There are 14 residues in the CDR3. V was trimmed by 3 bases and J by 0 bases, leaving 11 bases between them. The CDR3 DNA follows: TGCAGTGCTAGGACCGACACTTACCAAGAGACCCAGTACTTC. Residues: CSARTDTYQETQYF.

This clonotype was counted only a few times. This sequence joins TRBV5-1 and TRBJ1-2; no definite D call. The CDR3 is made up of 15 amino acids. V was clipped by 0 bases and J by 6 bases, with 15 bases between them. Germline V CDR1 and CDR2: SGHRS, YFSETQ. The CDR3 DNA follows: TGCGCCAGCAGCTTGGAAGGCGGTCGGCGTAATGGCTACACCTTC. Protein product: CASSLEGGRRNGYTF.

This clonotype appeared many times. V usage is TRBV10-3 and J usage is TRBJ1-5; D is ambiguous. CDR1 is ENHRY and CDR2 is SYGVKD in the germline V gene. V was clipped by 10 bases and J by 2 bases, with 15 bases between them. This CDR3 region has 14 residues. Here the CDR3 DNA reads TGTGCCACTATGTCCCAGTCCGGCAATCAGCCCCAGCATTTT. The encoded protein is CATMSQSGNQPQHF.

V gene TRBV20-1 combines with J gene TRBJ1-3; tentative D call: TRBD1 (5 bases). The germline V gene has CDR1 DFQATT and CDR2 SNEGSKA (reference sequence). Between the trimmed V and J ends, which lost 0 bases and 3 bases, there was a span of 9 bases. CDR3 length: 14 amino acids. CDR3 amino acids: CSARDGARGNTIYF. CDR3 nucleotides: TGCAGTGCTAGAGATGGGGCGCGTGGAAACACCATATATTTT.

Ten or more counts support this clonotype. This chain connects TRBV6-6 to TRBJ1-2; D not certain. CDR3 size: 12 residues. V gave up 2 bases and J gave up 4 bases, with 5 bases separating them. Germline CDR1 reads MNHNY; CDR2 reads SVGAGI (reference sequence). The CDR3 spells CASSYNPYGYTF. The CDR3 region has the DNA TGTGCCAGCAGTTACAATCCCTATGGCTACACCTTC.

This sequence joins TRBV7-9 and TRBJ2-3; 9 nucleotides match TRBD2. The trim removed 5 bases at V and 1 base at J, leaving 4 bases unmatched. The CDR3 is made up of 15 amino acids. Germline CDR1 reads SEHNR; CDR2 reads FQNEAQ (reference sequence). The CDR3 bases are TGTGCCAGCAGCCCAAGCGGGAGGCGCACAGATACGCAGTATTTT. Amino acids: CASSPSGRRTDTQYF.

The table lists this clonotype with many counts. J is TRBJ2-3 and V is TRBV12-3 or TRBV12-4; D unresolved. The CDR3 sequence is 13 residues long. Trimming removed 5 bases at V and 2 bases at J, with 8 bases between. The CDR3 DNA sequence: TGTGCCAGCAGTCCCCCAATCACAGATACGCAGTATTTT. Translated, it gives CASSPPITDTQYF.

The chain uses TRBV2 and TRBJ2-7, with TRBD1 as a possible D gene (6 bases). The CDR3 is 13 residues long. Deletions cut 6 bases from V and 3 bases from J, with 12 bases between. CDR1 and CDR2 (germline): SNHLY, FYNNEI. CDR3 nucleotide sequence: TGTGCCAGCAGGAGGGACACCTACTACGAGCAGTACTTC. It yields the protein CASRRDTYYEQYF.

The chain has TRBV10-3 and TRBJ2-5; TRBD2 agrees at 10 bases. This CDR3 comprises 15 residues. V was pared by 5 bases and J by 5 bases, with 8 bases of the junction left unmatched. CDR1 is ENHRY and CDR2 is SYGVKD in the germline V gene. The CDR3 DNA sequence: TGTGCCATCAGTTTAAGCGGGGGGGTCCGGGAGACCCAGTACTTC. This sequence encodes CAISLSGGVRETQYF.

On this clonotype itself: The junction shows a germline mismatch at one end, possibly a read error. The chain uses TRBV20-1 and TRBJ1-1; 9 nucleotides align to TRBD1. The CDR3 consists of 12 residues. Germline V lookup: CDR1 DFQATT, CDR2 SNEGSKA (reference sequence). The chain's CDR3 is CGASLTGGSSFF. CDR3 DNA: TGCGGTGCTAGTCTAACAGGGGGCTCGTCTTTCTTT.

This clonotype was recorded a few times. This sequence joins TRBV6-2 or TRBV6-3 and TRBJ1-2; D unresolved. The CDR3 is made up of 15 amino acids. The V gene's germline CDR1 is MNHEY and CDR2 SVGEGT. V gave up 5 bases and J gave up 4 bases, with 17 bases separating them. CDR3 protein: CASSPPPRLLYGYTF. In DNA, the CDR3 is TGTGCCAGCAGTCCGCCCCCGCGGCTACTCTATGGCTACACCTTC.

The chain uses TRBV7-2 and TRBJ2-5, with TRBD2 identical over 9 bases. Trimming at V came to 0 bases and at J to 2 bases, leaving 4 bases not matched to a gene. Looked up from germline, CDR1 is SGHTA and CDR2 is FQGNSA. The CDR3 contains 16 residues. CDR3 sequence (DNA): TGTGCCAGCAGCTTAGCCCTAGCGGGATTTCAAGAGACCCAGTACTTC. Translating it yields CASSLALAGFQETQYF.